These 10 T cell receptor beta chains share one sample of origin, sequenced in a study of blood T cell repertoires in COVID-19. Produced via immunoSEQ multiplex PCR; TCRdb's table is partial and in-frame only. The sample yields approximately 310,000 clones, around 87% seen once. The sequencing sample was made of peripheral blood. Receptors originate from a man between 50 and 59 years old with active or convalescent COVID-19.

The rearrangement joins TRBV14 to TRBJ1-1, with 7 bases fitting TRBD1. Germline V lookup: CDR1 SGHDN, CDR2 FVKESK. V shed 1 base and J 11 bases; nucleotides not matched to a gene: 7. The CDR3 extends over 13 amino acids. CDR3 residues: CASSQGAGRGAFF. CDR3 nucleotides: TGTGCCAGCAGCCAAGGCGCTGGCAGGGGGGCTTTCTTT.

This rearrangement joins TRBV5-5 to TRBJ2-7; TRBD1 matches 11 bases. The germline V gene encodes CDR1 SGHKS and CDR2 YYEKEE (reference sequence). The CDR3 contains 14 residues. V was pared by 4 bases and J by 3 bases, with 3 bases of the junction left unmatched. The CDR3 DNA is TGTGCCAGCAGCCGGACAGGGGGCATCTACGAGCAGTACTTC. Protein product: CASSRTGGIYEQYF. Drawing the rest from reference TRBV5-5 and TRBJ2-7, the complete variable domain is DAGVTQSPTHLIKTRGQQVTLRCSPISGHKSVSWYQQVLGQGPQFIFQYYEKEERGRGNFPDRFSARQFPNYSSELNVNALLLGDSALYLCASSRTGGIYEQYFGPGTRLTVT.

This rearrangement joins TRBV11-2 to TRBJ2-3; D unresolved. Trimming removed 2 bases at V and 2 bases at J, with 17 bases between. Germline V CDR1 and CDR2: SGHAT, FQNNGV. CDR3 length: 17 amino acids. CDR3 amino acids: CASSLLAVPRPTDTQYF. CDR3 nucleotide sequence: TGTGCCAGCAGCTTATTAGCTGTACCCCGGCCCACAGATACGCAGTATTTT.

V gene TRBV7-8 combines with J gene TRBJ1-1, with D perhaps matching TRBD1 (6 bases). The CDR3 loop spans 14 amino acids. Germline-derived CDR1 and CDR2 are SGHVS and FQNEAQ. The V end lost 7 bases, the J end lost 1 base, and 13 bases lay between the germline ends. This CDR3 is CASTLQGENTEAFF. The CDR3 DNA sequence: TGTGCCAGCACCCTACAGGGCGAGAACACTGAAGCTTTCTTT.

In DNA, the CDR3 is TGTGCCTGGAGTCGAGGTTCCACCGGGGAGCTGTTTTTT. Protein sequence: CAWSRGSTGELFF. The gene calls are TRBV30 and TRBJ2-2; D is unclear. The CDR3 is 13 residues long. Germline loops: CDR1 GTSNPN, CDR2 SVGIG (reference sequence). V lost 2 bases to trimming and J lost 4 bases, with 8 bases between them.

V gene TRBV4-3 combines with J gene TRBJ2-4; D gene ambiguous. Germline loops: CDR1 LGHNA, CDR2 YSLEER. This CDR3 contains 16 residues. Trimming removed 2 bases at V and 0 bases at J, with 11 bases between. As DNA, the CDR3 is TGCGCCAGCAGCCAAAGCCCCTTTGTAGCCAAAAACATTCAGTACTTC. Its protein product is CASSQSPFVAKNIQYF.

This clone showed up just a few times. CDR3 coding DNA: TGCAGCGTTGAAGACCCGGGACAGGGGTACACTGAAGCTTTCTTT. This translates into CSVEDPGQGYTEAFF. The chain employs TRBV29-1 and TRBJ1-1; 10 bases are a match to TRBD1. Germline V lookup: CDR1 SQVTM, CDR2 ANQGSEA. The CDR3 has 15 residues. Trimming cost V 0 bases and J 3 bases; bases outside gene matches: 4. The full variable domain, in which reference TRBV29-1 and TRBJ1-1 provide the parts outside the CDR3, is SAVISQKPSRDICQRGTSLTIQCQVDSQVTMMFWYRQQPGQSLTLIATANQGSEATYESGFVIDKFPISRPNLTFSTLTVSNMSPEDSSIYLCSVEDPGQGYTEAFFGQGTRLTVV.

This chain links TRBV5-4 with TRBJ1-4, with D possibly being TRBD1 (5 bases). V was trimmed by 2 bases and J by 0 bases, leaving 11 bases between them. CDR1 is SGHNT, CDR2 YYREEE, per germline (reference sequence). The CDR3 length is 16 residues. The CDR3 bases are TGTGCCAGCAGCTTAAAAACAGGTTCAACTAATGAAAAACTGTTTTTT. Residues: CASSLKTGSTNEKLFF.

CDR3 sequence: CSVLTGVVYGEQFF. The CDR3 nucleotides are TGCAGCGTACTAACAGGGGTTGTGTACGGTGAGCAGTTCTTC. The gene calls are TRBV29-1 and TRBJ2-1, with 7 nucleotides matching TRBD1. This CDR3 comprises 14 residues. V gave up 6 bases and J gave up 9 bases; unmatched junction bases: 14. Germline V CDR1 and CDR2: SQVTM, ANQGSEA.

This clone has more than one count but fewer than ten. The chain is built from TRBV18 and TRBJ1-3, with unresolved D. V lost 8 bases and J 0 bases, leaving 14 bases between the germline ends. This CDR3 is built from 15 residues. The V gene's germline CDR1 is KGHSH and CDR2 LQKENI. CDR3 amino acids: CASPLSGYSGNTIYF. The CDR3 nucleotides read TGTGCCAGCCCCTTGTCCGGGTACTCTGGAAACACCATATATTTT.